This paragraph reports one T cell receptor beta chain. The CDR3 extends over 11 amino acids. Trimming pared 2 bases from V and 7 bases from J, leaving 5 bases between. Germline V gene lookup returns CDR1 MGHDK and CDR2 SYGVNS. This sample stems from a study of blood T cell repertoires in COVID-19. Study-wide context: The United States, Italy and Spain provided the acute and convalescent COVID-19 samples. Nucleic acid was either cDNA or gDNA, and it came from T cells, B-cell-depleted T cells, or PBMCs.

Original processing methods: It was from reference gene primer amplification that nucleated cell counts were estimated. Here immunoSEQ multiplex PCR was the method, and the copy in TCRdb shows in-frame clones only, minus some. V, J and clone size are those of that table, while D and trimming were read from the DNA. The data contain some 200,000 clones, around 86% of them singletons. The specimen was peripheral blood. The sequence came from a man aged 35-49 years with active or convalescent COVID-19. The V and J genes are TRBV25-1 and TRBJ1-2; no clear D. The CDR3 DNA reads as TGTGCCAGCAGTGAAACGGTTGGCTACACCTTC. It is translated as CASSETVGYTF.